This note documents a single T cell receptor beta chain sequence. TCRdb's copy holds only in-frame clones and misses some; the assay was immunoSEQ multiplex PCR. Among roughly 710,000 clones listed, approximately 85% were seen once. This CDR3 contains 16 residues. From germline, CDR1 is SGHTA and CDR2 FQGNSA. The V segment lost 4 bases and the J segment 4 bases; nucleotides outside the gene matches: 10. The data belong to a study of shared T cell receptors in the human thymus. These data are also associated with another study on human thymus T cells. That report notes: Related studies found that unrelated individuals share highly overlapping thymic repertoires.

Sequenced input: thymocytes. The rearrangement joins TRBV7-2 to TRBJ1-1; 9 bases map to TRBD1. This receptor was identified in a girl in the first two years of life with a congenital heart defect. The CDR3 DNA is TGTGCCAGCAGCTCGGGACAGGGACTGTCACTCACTGAAGCTTTCTTT. This gives the protein CASSSGQGLSLTEAFF.